The clone carrying this T cell receptor (beta chain) came up once. Antigen specificity is unknown. The junction does not match germline at one end; this may be a read error. Primers for the PCR totalled 60 Vbeta and 13 Jbeta. Assay used: immunoSEQ multiplex PCR; TCRdb lists only in-frame clones, some missing. Altogether 150,000 to 200,000 clones are present, around four fifths being singletons, with the ten largest covering approximately 0.99%. Germline V lookup: CDR1 SEHNR, CDR2 FQNEAQ (reference sequence). The CDR3 spans 16 residues. This sample was taken from a study of cytomegalovirus exposure and HLA in healthy donors. Study results and limitations: A later look showed TCR association rates differing by HLA locus, highest for DRB1 and lowest for HLA-C. Most of the CMV-associated TCR beta chains (in a later analysis) appeared to be HLA-restricted. One variant, a missense change in DCLRE1C, was linked in a later analysis to TCR beta V- and J-gene trimming.

Donors consisted of healthy bone marrow donors. The clonotype originates from a woman between 35 and 50 years old in good health and CMV-seronegative. The sequenced sample consisted of PBMCs. The chain carries TRBV7-9 and TRBJ2-5, with 11 bases identical to TRBD2. The CDR3 nucleotides are TGTTCCAGCAGCTCCACTAGCGGGAGAGGGCAAGAGACCCAGTACTTC. This codes for CSSSSTSGRGQETQYF.